These 9 T cell receptor beta chains were all obtained from the same sample, sequenced in a study of a mutant IDH1 vaccine in newly diagnosed glioma. Documented time point: week 5, during vaccination. Every single dose of the vaccine, 300 ug of mutant IDH1 20-mer peptide, came with topical imiquimod. Their target antigens are unknown. Sequencing used immunoSEQ multiplex PCR; TCRdb keeps in-frame clones, though not all of them. The sample includes 45,000 to 65,000 clones, 82% of them seen just once. The input for sequencing was PBMCs, taken from a glioma patient whose treatment included an IDH1 peptide vaccine. These receptor sequences come from a woman under 30 with glioma. Some clones in this sample may be carry-over from other donors' samples.

The chain uses TRBV30 and TRBJ1-5; no firm D call. Trimming shortened V by 1 base and J by 4 bases, and 11 bases separated the two germline ends. There are 14 residues in the CDR3. Germline V gene sequence: CDR1 GTSNPN, CDR2 SVGIG (reference sequence). The CDR3 DNA reads as TGTGCCTGGAGTGAAGGCAACAGAAATCAGCCCCAGCATTTT. Protein product: CAWSEGNRNQPQHF.

The V gene is TRBV2, the J gene TRBJ2-1, with 11 bases matching TRBD2. The ends lost 0 bases at V and 14 bases at J; junction bases unmatched: 6. The CDR3 sequence is 14 residues long. The germline gives CDR1 SNHLY, CDR2 FYNNEI. The CDR3 coding sequence is TGTGCCAGCAGTGAAGCGCTAGCGGGAGGTCCAGAGTTCTTC. Protein product: CASSEALAGGPEFF. Complete variable domain (other parts from reference TRBV2 and TRBJ2-1): EPEVTQTPSHQVTQMGQEVILRCVPISNHLYFYWYRQILGQKVEFLVSFYNNEISEKSEIFDDQFSVERPDGSNFTLKIRSTKLEDSAMYFCASSEALAGGPEFFGPGTRLTVL.

The chain combines TRBV27 with TRBJ2-7, with 10 bases lining up with TRBD1. This CDR3 has 13 amino acids. V dropped 3 bases and J dropped 8; count of bases not matched to a gene: 4. The V gene's germline CDR1 is MNHEY and CDR2 SMNVEV (reference sequence). For the CDR3, the DNA is TGTGCCAGCAGTTTCTCGACAGGGGGCAAGCAGTACTTC. It codes for CASSFSTGGKQYF.

The V call is TRBV2, the J call TRBJ1-2, with D maybe TRBD1 (5 bases). In germline, CDR1 is SNHLY, CDR2 FYNNEI. Trimming pared 10 bases from V and 5 bases from J, leaving 20 bases between. The CDR3 is made up of 14 amino acids. This CDR3 reads CAIGGKGLSYGYTF. The CDR3 DNA follows: TGTGCCATCGGGGGTAAGGGGTTGTCTTATGGCTACACCTTC.

This chain connects TRBV25-1 to TRBJ1-5; D might be TRBD1 (5 bases). Trimming removed 3 bases at V and 5 bases at J, with 11 bases between. The CDR3 runs 14 residues. Germline V gene lookup returns CDR1 MGHDK and CDR2 SYGVNS. CDR3 amino acids: CASSEGGVDQPQHF. CDR3 in DNA: TGTGCCAGCAGTGAGGGGGGAGTCGATCAGCCCCAGCATTTT.

This clone was seen only a few times. This chain uses TRBV10-3 with TRBJ2-7; D is perhaps TRBD1 (6 bases). The germline gives CDR1 ENHRY, CDR2 SYGVKD. V was clipped by 11 bases and J by 3 bases, with 17 bases between them. CDR3 size: 13 residues. The CDR3 region is CASSSRGGYEQYF. The CDR3 region has the DNA TGTGCCTCTTCCTCACGAGGGGGCTACGAGCAGTACTTC.

The chain links TRBV29-1 to TRBJ2-7, with a weak D call TRBD1 (6 bases). Germline loops: CDR1 SQVTM, CDR2 ANQGSEA. The CDR3 is 13 amino acids. Trimming stripped 4 bases from V and 7 bases from J, with 17 bases between. In nucleotides, the CDR3 is TGCAGCGTTGCCCAGCAGGGGAGAGGGGAGCAGTACTTC. It is translated as CSVAQQGRGEQYF.

This sequence joins TRBV30 and TRBJ1-1; TRBD1 matches at 8 bases. The CDR3 contains 13 residues. Trimming took 1 base from V and 5 from J; bases not matched to a gene: 3. Germline values: CDR1 GTSNPN, CDR2 SVGIG (reference sequence). The CDR3 coding sequence is TGTGCCTGGAGTGGGACAGGGAAAACTGAAGCTTTCTTT. This translates into CAWSGTGKTEAFF.

The chain is built from TRBV5-4 and TRBJ2-7; D call uncertain. Between the trimmed V and J ends, which lost 3 bases and 3 bases, there was a span of 7 bases. The CDR3 covers 12 residues. CDR1 SGHNT and CDR2 YYREEE come from the germline V gene (reference sequence). CDR3 in DNA: TGTGCCAGCAGCTCCCCGGACTACGAGCAGTACTTC. Translation: CASSSPDYEQYF.